This T cell receptor (beta chain) was sequenced during a study of graft-versus-host responses after intestinal transplantation. Whole-study context: Recipients were all induced with anti-thymocyte globulin, then given tacrolimus and steroids for around three years.

The CDR3 spans 17 residues. CDR1 and CDR2 from the germline V gene are KGHSH and LQKENI. Unmatched junction bases numbered 13, after V lost 2 bases and J lost 8 bases. Note on this clone: Its antigen is as yet unknown.

Produced via immunoSEQ multiplex PCR; TCRdb's table is partial and in-frame only. The sample has just under 90,000 clones, around four fifths seen once. The TCR originated in a human donor who received an intestinal transplant. Specimen: unstimulated CD8+ T cells sorted from spleen or lymph node cells, collected before intestinal transplant. The chain carries TRBV18 and TRBJ2-2; 8 nucleotides align to TRBD2. CDR3 amino acids: CASSPSGGFLIAGELFF. CDR3 nucleotides: TGTGCCAGCTCACCAAGCGGGGGATTCCTTATTGCGGGGGAGCTGTTTTTT. The whole variable domain, remainder taken from reference TRBV18 and TRBJ2-2, is NAGVMQNPRHLVRRRGQEARLRCSPMKGHSHVYWYRQLPEEGLKFMVYLQKENIIDESGMPKERFSAEFPKEGPSILRIQQVVRGDSAAYFCASSPSGGFLIAGELFFGEGSRLTVL.